The entry that follows covers one T cell receptor beta chain sequence. No antigen is known for it. TCRdb analysed the reads with MiXCR anew, one entry per CDR3 protein. The sample records roughly 230,000 distinct CDR3 sequences, 15% to 20% being singletons. This sample stems from a study of T cell repertoires in cytomegalovirus infection. Study details: Through public TCR beta signatures, both CMV infection and matching HLA type were indicated. Regarding the study as a whole: Clonotypes of TCR beta that were HLA-C-restricted and CMV-specific dominated the ex vivo response. Cumulative public TCR beta family frequency identified carriers of CMV plus the relevant HLA.

The V gene's germline CDR1 is SNHLY and CDR2 FYNNEI. The CDR3 covers 15 residues. Trimming cost V 5 bases and J 3 bases, with 17 bases left between them. This TCR was sampled from a human donor in good health (CMV status not recorded). Some clones in this sample may be carry-over from other donors' samples. Source material: CD8+ T cells from PBMCs. The V call is TRBV2, the J call TRBJ2-7, with D tentatively TRBD1 or TRBD2 (5 bases each). CDR3: CASSQTGTGIYEQYF. In nucleotides, the CDR3 is TGTGCCAGCAGTCAAACCGGGACGGGGATCTACGAGCAGTACTTC. The full variable domain, its missing parts supplied by reference TRBV2 and TRBJ2-7, is EPEVTQTPSHQVTQMGQEVILRCVPISNHLYFYWYRQILGQKVEFLVSFYNNEISEKSEIFDDQFSVERPDGSNFTLKIRSTKLEDSAMYFCASSQTGTGIYEQYFGPGTRLTVT.